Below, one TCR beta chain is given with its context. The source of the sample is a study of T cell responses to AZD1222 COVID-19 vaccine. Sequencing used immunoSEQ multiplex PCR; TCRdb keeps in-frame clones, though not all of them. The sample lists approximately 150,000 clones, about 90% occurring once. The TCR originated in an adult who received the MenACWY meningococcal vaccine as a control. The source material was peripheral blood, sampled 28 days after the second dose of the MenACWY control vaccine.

CDR3 nucleotides: TGTGCCACCAGTGATTTCACTAGCGGGCCAGGCAATGAGCAGTTCTTC. It is translated as CATSDFTSGPGNEQFF. This sequence joins TRBV24-1 and TRBJ2-1; 9 nucleotides match TRBD2. The V and J ends lost 1 base and 6 bases, in that order; junction bases with no gene match: 6. The germline V gene encodes CDR1 KGHDR and CDR2 SFDVKD. CDR3 size: 16 residues.